The rows below give T cell receptor beta chains drawn from one sample of a study of cytomegalovirus exposure and HLA in healthy donors. The assay was immunoSEQ multiplex PCR, and TCRdb's table has in-frame clones only and misses some. The table lists about 140,000 clones, about 80% of them singletons. The sequenced sample consisted of PBMCs. These TCRs come from a man aged 25-45 years in good health and CMV-seropositive. The CDR3 runs from the conserved cysteine through the conserved F or W. The D gene is left open where the match is weak.

>TRBV18|-|TRBJ2-3|14
CASSPGEGTDTQYF
>TRBV18|-|TRBJ1-1|16
CASSPLGWGRTTEAFF
>TRBV6-5|-|TRBJ1-5|14
CASTSYGDGQPQHF
>TRBV19|TRBD1|TRBJ1-6|17
CASSVRQTGGGNSPLHF
>TRBV6-1|-|TRBJ2-7|13
CASSEHREEPQYF
>TRBV2|-|TRBJ2-3|14
CASSGGPSTDTQYF
>TRBV11-2|TRBD2|TRBJ2-5|16
CASSPGTSGSQETQYF
>TRBV6-1|TRBD1|TRBJ2-1|13
CASSDSQGRWQFF
>TRBV18|-|TRBJ2-1|13
CASSPSSAIEQFF
>TRBV19|TRBD1|TRBJ2-3|17
CASSIGSGTGVADTQYF
>TRBV19|-|TRBJ1-2|17
CATSQVLSLGESYGYTF
>TRBV7-9|-|TRBJ2-1|16
CASSPSGGSAYNEQFF
>TRBV28|-|TRBJ1-5|12
CASVEDFGTQHF
>TRBV29-1|TRBD1|TRBJ2-5|13
CSVDRTGGETQYF
>TRBV9|TRBD1|TRBJ2-5|17
CASSVGGTGGFRETQYF
>TRBV27|-|TRBJ2-3|13
CASSRRGTDTQYF
>TRBV4-2|TRBD2|TRBJ2-7|16
CASSRRGGGGTYEQYF
>TRBV18|TRBD2|TRBJ2-5|14
CASSPLAGVETQYF
>TRBV2|TRBD2|TRBJ2-1|15
CASRQQAGGYNEQFF